This TCR beta chain appears in the sequencing data of a study of identical twins. Study observations and caveats: Carriage of fewer insertions was seen in abundant cord blood beta clonotypes, whereas memory repertoires showed none. The degree of excess twin sharing was weaker in beta out-of-frame sequences.

V lost 6 bases and J 7 bases, leaving 23 bases between the germline ends. Looked up from germline, CDR1 is KGHDR and CDR2 is SFDVKD. The CDR3 is made up of 16 amino acids. Unique molecular identifiers were present on the cDNA, which also gained a universal primer site by template switching. TCRdb reanalysed the 5' RACE reads using MiXCR and keeps one entry per CDR3 protein. This table holds around 240,000 distinct CDR3 sequences, 5.5% to 8% found once. This clonotype appeared many times. Its matching antigen is unknown. The same specimen was also included in a second study, on yellow fever vaccine responses in identical twins.

Sequenced input: memory (CD45RO+) T cells sorted from blood. This TCR was recovered from a woman younger than 30 in good health. The chain combines TRBV24-1 with TRBJ2-5; D is unresolved. Written as DNA, the CDR3 is TGTGCCACCAGTCCGTCTGGGTCCGCTCATTTAGGGACCCAGTACTTC. Protein sequence: CATSPSGSAHLGTQYF.